This entry lists 7 T cell receptor beta chains sequenced from one sample in a study of shared clonotypes between healthy human individuals. Assay used: immunoSEQ multiplex PCR; TCRdb lists only in-frame clones, some missing. Altogether about 2.4 million clones are present, 90% to 95% being singletons, with the ten largest covering around 0.4%. The sequencing input was naive CD4+ T cells from PBMCs. Indicated subset: CD45RA+ positively selected. These receptors all stem from a man in his late teens or twenties in good health. Some clones in this sample may be carry-over from other donors' samples.

This sequence joins TRBV5-4 and TRBJ2-2, with 7 bases matching TRBD1. With V trimmed by 2 bases and J by 3 bases, 7 bases remained unmatched. The germline CDR1 and CDR2 sequences are SGHNT and YYREEE (reference sequence). This CDR3 region has 16 residues. CDR3 sequence reads: CASSFIRGGDTGELFF. Written as DNA, the CDR3 is TGTGCCAGCAGCTTTATCCGAGGGGGCGACACCGGGGAGCTGTTTTTT.

This chain joins TRBV28 and TRBJ2-5; D ambiguous. Trimming stripped 6 bases from V and 9 bases from J, with 14 bases between. Germline CDR1 is MDHEN and CDR2 is SYDVKM. The CDR3 has 12 residues. CDR3 residues: CASRNPTKAQYF. The CDR3 coding sequence is TGTGCCAGCAGAAACCCTACAAAGGCCCAGTACTTC.

The chain recombines TRBV11-3 with TRBJ1-1, with a tentative D call TRBD1 (5 bases). From germline, CDR1 is SGHNT and CDR2 YENEEA. The CDR3 extends over 16 amino acids. Trimming shortened V by 1 base and J by 1 base, and 13 bases separated the two germline ends. The CDR3 DNA sequence: TGTGCCAGCAGCTTAGGACCGGGACTCGGGAACACTGAAGCTTTCTTT. Translation gives CASSLGPGLGNTEAFF.

This clone was observed a single time. The chain is built from TRBV7-9 and TRBJ2-2; maybe TRBD2 (6 bases). Germline-derived CDR1 and CDR2 are SEHNR and FQNEAQ (reference sequence). Trimming left V 5 bases short and J 4 bases short, with 17 bases between. The CDR3 runs to 16 residues. CDR3 residues: CASSRPGLGVTGELFF. CDR3 nucleotides: TGTGCCAGCAGCAGACCGGGACTGGGGGTCACCGGGGAGCTGTTTTTT.

Here the CDR3 reads CASSPDRGDTDTQYF. CDR3 DNA: TGCGCCAGCAGCCCGGACAGGGGAGACACAGATACGCAGTATTTT. The chain recombines TRBV5-1 with TRBJ2-3; 9 bases align to TRBD1. The germline V gene has CDR1 SGHRS and CDR2 YFSETQ. The CDR3 covers 15 residues. V lost 4 bases, J lost 2 bases, and 5 bases stayed unmatched.

This chain uses TRBV19 with TRBJ1-2; no clear D gene. Trimming pared 4 bases from V and 8 bases from J, leaving 17 bases between. The germline CDR1 and CDR2 sequences are LNHDA and SQIVND (reference sequence). The CDR3 is made up of 14 amino acids. This chain's CDR3 is CASSTLPGIKGYTF. The CDR3 nucleotides read TGTGCCAGTAGTACCCTTCCGGGTATAAAGGGCTACACCTTC.

This clone occurred once. This chain uses TRBV7-3 with TRBJ2-3; D may correspond to TRBD1 or TRBD2 (6 bases each). Germline V lookup: CDR1 SGHTA, CDR2 FQGTGA. The V end lost 3 bases, the J end lost 0 bases, and 19 bases lay between the germline ends. The CDR3 covers 18 residues. The CDR3 sequence is CASSLLATGGGSTDTQYF. Written as DNA, the CDR3 is TGTGCCAGCAGCTTGCTAGCGACAGGAGGAGGGAGCACAGATACGCAGTATTTT. The full variable domain, its missing parts supplied by reference TRBV7-3 and TRBJ2-3, is GAGVSQTPSNKVTEKGKYVELRCDPISGHTALYWYRQSLGQGPEFLIYFQGTGAADDSGLPNDRFFAVRPEGSVSTLKIQRTERGDSAVYLCASSLLATGGGSTDTQYFGPGTRLTVL.